This T cell receptor (beta chain) was sequenced during a study of memory CD4+ T cells and cytomegalovirus serostatus. Data came from immunoSEQ multiplex PCR; TCRdb stores just in-frame clones and leaves some out. The repertoire holds 61,000 or so clones, with roughly 80% as singletons. The sort gate was single viable CD3+CD4+CD8-CD45RO+ cells for memory CD4+ T cells. The length of the CDR3 is 14 residues. Germline trimming cut 4 bases from V and 5 bases from J; bases unmatched to any gene: 8. From germline, CDR1 is SGHDT and CDR2 YYEEEE. This chain joins TRBV5-6 and TRBJ1-2, with 7 bases fitting TRBD1. This TCR was recovered from an adult in good health and CMV-seronegative. Some clones in this sample may be carry-over from other donors' samples. Sequencing was performed on memory CD4+ T cells from blood. The CDR3 protein is CASSHATGFYGYTF. The CDR3 region has the DNA TGTGCCAGCAGCCATGCGACAGGGTTTTATGGCTACACCTTC.